This paragraph reports one T cell receptor beta chain. The sample is drawn from a study of control samples from healthy donors and cancer patients. Profiling relied on immunoSEQ multiplex PCR, and the TCRdb table lists in-frame clones only, not all of them. The sample contains approximately 46,000 clones, 87% of which appear only once. J lost 3 bases, V lost 4 bases, and 8 bases had no gene match. This CDR3 is built from 17 residues. Looked up from germline, CDR1 is SGHRS and CDR2 is YFSETQ. This TCR was recovered from a woman in her fifties or sixties with lung cancer. V usage is TRBV5-1 and J usage is TRBJ2-2, with 11 bases that match TRBD1. Sequenced input: PBMCs. The chain's CDR3 is CASSRLGQGAYTGELFF. CDR3 bases: TGCGCCAGCAGCCGACTCGGACAGGGGGCGTACACCGGGGAGCTGTTTTTT.